This T cell receptor beta chain derives from a study of blood T cells in healthy people across ages. Study-level points and caveats: What prevented conclusive comparison of naive and antigen-experienced cells was that PBMCs were unsorted. As age increased, TCR beta diversity per million T cells fell in a roughly linear fashion.

Combining a sample-barcoded 5' primer with a J-beta primer mix, a second PCR ran for roughly 7 to 12 cycles. MiXCR, run by TCRdb on the 5' RACE reads, gives a single entry per CDR3 protein. The top ten clones hold 7% to 9.5% of a sample with roughly 1,500,000 distinct CDR3 sequences, around 42% of them seen once. Worth noting for this clonotype: Its cognate antigen is unknown.

Trimming cost V 3 bases and J 2 bases, with 9 bases left between them. Germline-derived CDR1 and CDR2 are SGDLS and YYNGEE. This CDR3 has 14 residues. They isolated at least 6 million PBMCs from each sample. Sample: blood. This clonotype was obtained from a woman aged 18-29 years in good health. This chain joins TRBV9 and TRBJ1-5; possible D gene TRBD1, 5 bases. The CDR3 region is CASSATTGNQPQHF. The DNA of the CDR3 is TGTGCCAGCAGCGCCACGACAGGCAATCAGCCCCAGCATTTT.